Below are 32 T cell receptor beta chains sequenced from a single sample in a study of blood T cell repertoires in COVID-19. The method was immunoSEQ multiplex PCR; TCRdb's version includes in-frame clones alone and lacks a portion of them. The sample has approximately 150,000 clones, 84% seen once. The specimen was peripheral blood. These receptors all come from a man in his sixties with acute or convalescent COVID-19.

This clone was seen a few times. V and J are TRBV3-1 (or the pseudogene TRBV3-2) and TRBJ2-5; D may be TRBD1 (6 bases). There are 14 residues in the CDR3. Trimming cost V 6 bases and J 10 bases, with 21 bases left between them. CDR1 and CDR2 (germline): LGHDT, YNNKEL (reference sequence). The CDR3: CASRPGTPRGIQYF. Here the CDR3 DNA reads TGTGCCAGCAGACCAGGGACACCCAGAGGGATCCAGTACTTC.

The table lists this clone with a count of one. The chain uses TRBV2 and TRBJ2-1, with 9 bases fitting TRBD2. This CDR3 has 17 residues. V trimming: 7 bases; J trimming: 3 bases; junction bases outside the gene matches: 13. Per germline, CDR1 SNHLY and CDR2 FYNNEI. CDR3 nucleotide sequence: TGTGCCAGCACCGGGGACCCTAGCGGGATTCTCTACAATGAGCAGTTCTTC. It translates to CASTGDPSGILYNEQFF.

The chain recombines TRBV5-4 with TRBJ2-3; 12 positions match TRBD2. Germline CDR1 SGHNT, CDR2 YYREEE (reference sequence). J gave up 6 bases and V 1 base, and 6 bases lay outside the gene matches. This CDR3 region has 16 residues. CDR3 sequence: CASSLSSGGASDTQYF. Written as DNA, the CDR3 is TGTGCCAGCAGCTTGTCTAGCGGGGGGGCCTCGGATACGCAGTATTTT.

The chain uses TRBV24-1 and TRBJ2-5; 9 positions agree with TRBD1. With V trimmed by 4 bases and J by 5 bases, 10 bases remained unmatched. This CDR3 comprises 16 residues. Germline CDR1 reads KGHDR; CDR2 reads SFDVKD. The CDR3 DNA reads TGTGCCACCAGTGACATAATTACAGGGGGCAGGGAGACCCAGTACTTC. Translated, it gives CATSDIITGGRETQYF.

The chain joins TRBV6-6 to TRBJ1-4; 8 bases fit TRBD1. V trimming: 2 bases; J trimming: 5 bases; junction bases outside the gene matches: 4. This CDR3 spans 15 amino acids. The germline V gene encodes CDR1 MNHNY and CDR2 SVGAGI (reference sequence). As DNA, the CDR3 is TGTGCCAGCAGTTACCAGGACAGGGCGAATGAAAAACTGTTTTTT. This gives the protein CASSYQDRANEKLFF.

The chain employs TRBV2 and TRBJ2-3; 8 bases fit TRBD1. From germline, CDR1 is SNHLY and CDR2 FYNNEI. The CDR3 totals 15 residues. Losses at the gene ends were 6 bases for V and 1 base for J; bases not matched to a gene: 6. CDR3 in DNA: TGTGCCAGCAGGCTCCTGACAGGGGGCACAGATACGCAGTATTTT. Translating gives CASRLLTGGTDTQYF.

This sequence joins TRBV29-1 and TRBJ2-7, with a weak D call TRBD1 (6 bases). Trimming stripped 6 bases from V and 5 bases from J, with 17 bases between. Germline V lookup: CDR1 SQVTM, CDR2 ANQGSEA. The CDR3 contains 13 residues. CDR3 amino acids: CSVGTPGMDEQYF. CDR3 nucleotide sequence: TGCAGCGTGGGGACACCCGGGATGGACGAGCAGTACTTC.

V gene TRBV5-6 combines with J gene TRBJ2-3; the D gene is possibly TRBD1 (6 bases). Germline CDR1 reads SGHDT; CDR2 reads YYEEEE. The CDR3 sequence is 15 residues long. The V end lost 1 base, the J end lost 1 base, and 10 bases lay between the germline ends. CDR3 region: CASSLRSGGTDTQYF. The CDR3 DNA reads TGTGCCAGCAGCTTGCGGTCAGGGGGCACAGATACGCAGTATTTT.

This chain uses TRBV5-1 with TRBJ2-3, with 8 bases identical to TRBD1. V lost 8 bases, J lost 5 bases, and 7 bases stayed unmatched. The CDR3 length is 13 residues. From germline, CDR1 is SGHRS and CDR2 YFSETQ. The CDR3 spells CASMGQVGDTQYF. CDR3 bases: TGCGCCAGTATGGGACAGGTGGGAGATACGCAGTATTTT.

This clone was counted between two and nine times. The rearrangement links TRBV5-5 to TRBJ1-2; 8 positions agree with TRBD1. Germline lookup yields CDR1 SGHKS and CDR2 YYEKEE (reference sequence). This CDR3 is built from 14 residues. The trim removed 4 bases at V and 6 bases at J, leaving 8 bases unmatched. The CDR3 region has the DNA TGTGCCAGCAGCCCCAGGGGGCGGAACGATGGCTACACCTTC. This codes for CASSPRGRNDGYTF.

This clone was observed a few times. The rearrangement links TRBV9 to TRBJ2-3, with 13 bases lining up with TRBD2. J lost 2 bases, V lost 5 bases, and 14 bases had no gene match. The CDR3 totals 19 residues. Germline V gene data show CDR1 as SGDLS and CDR2 as YYNGEE. CDR3 sequence (DNA): TGTGCCAGCAGTGATTCCGGGACTAGCGGGACTCGACCCACAGATACGCAGTATTTT. This gives the protein CASSDSGTSGTRPTDTQYF.

V and J are TRBV15 and TRBJ1-1; D gene ambiguous. Trimming took 4 bases from V and 3 from J, leaving 9 bases between them. Per the germline V gene, CDR1 is LNHNV and CDR2 is YYDKDF (reference sequence). The CDR3 is made up of 13 amino acids. The CDR3 DNA reads as TGTGCCACCAGCATTGTAAGAGACACTGAAGCTTTCTTT. This encodes CATSIVRDTEAFF.

The rearrangement links TRBV20-1 to TRBJ2-7; TRBD2 aligns across 10 bases. Trimming cost V 3 bases and J 5 bases; bases outside gene matches: 4. The CDR3 runs 13 residues. Per the germline V gene, CDR1 is DFQATT and CDR2 is SNEGSKA (reference sequence). CDR3 loop: CSASLAGVHEQYF. The DNA of the CDR3 is TGCAGTGCTAGTCTAGCGGGAGTCCACGAGCAGTACTTC.

This clone has only one observation. The gene calls are TRBV9 and TRBJ1-1; no firm D call. Trimming took 0 bases from V and 6 from J, leaving 15 bases between them. CDR3 length: 15 residues. Germline CDR1 reads SGDLS; CDR2 reads YYNGEE. This CDR3 reads CASSVVRDLVSEAFF. DNA of the CDR3: TGTGCCAGCAGCGTAGTCCGGGATCTAGTTTCTGAAGCTTTCTTT.

Comments on this clone: Germline and junction disagree at one end, which may indicate a read error. This sequence joins TRBV5-4 and TRBJ2-5, with TRBD2 identical over 8 bases. The CDR3 spans 14 residues. CDR1 and CDR2 (germline): SGHNT, YYREEE (reference sequence). The CDR3 spells CASSLGAGEETQYF. The CDR3 DNA follows: TGTGCCAGCAGTTTGGGAGCGGGAGAAGAGACCCAGTACTTC.

The rearrangement links TRBV9 to TRBJ2-3; tentative D call: TRBD1 (6 bases). The germline V gene has CDR1 SGDLS and CDR2 YYNGEE. Trimming removed 0 bases from V and 5 bases from J, with 10 bases in between. The CDR3 is 14 residues long. DNA of the CDR3: TGTGCCAGCAGCGTAGATGGGACAATAGATACGCAGTATTTT. Protein: CASSVDGTIDTQYF.

This clone was seen a few times. Different DNA sequences within this sample yield the same CDR3. The chain recombines TRBV15 with TRBJ2-5; 7 nucleotides match TRBD1. This CDR3 comprises 15 residues. Trimming removed 2 bases from V and 5 bases from J; junction bases left unmatched: 8. Germline V gene data show CDR1 as LNHNV and CDR2 as YYDKDF (reference sequence). The CDR3 loop reads CATSRRHRGQETQYF. The CDR3 coding sequence is TGTGCCACCAGCAGACGCCACAGGGGACAGGAGACCCAGTACTTC. The whole variable domain, filled in from reference TRBV15 and TRBJ2-5, reads DAMVIQNPRYQVTQFGKPVTLSCSQTLNHNVMYWYQQKSSQAPKLLFHYYDKDFNNEADTPDNFQSRRPNTSFCFLDIRSPGLGDTAMYLCATSRRHRGQETQYFGPGTRLLVL.

This chain uses TRBV10-1 with TRBJ2-7; 10 nucleotides match TRBD2. CDR3 size: 16 residues. Germline assignment: CDR1 WNHNN and CDR2 SYGVQD (reference sequence). V lost 0 bases, J lost 5 bases, and 7 bases stayed unmatched. CDR3 amino acids: CASSESRASGSHEQYF. CDR3 bases: TGCGCCAGCAGTGAGTCGAGGGCTAGCGGGAGCCACGAGCAGTACTTC.

The chain carries TRBV18 and TRBJ2-7; a possible D gene is TRBD1 (5 bases). In germline, CDR1 is KGHSH, CDR2 LQKENI. The CDR3 extends over 13 amino acids. Trimming cost V 0 bases and J 7 bases, with 10 bases left between them. CDR3 amino acids: CASSPPGVEEQYF. The CDR3 coding sequence is TGTGCCAGCTCACCACCAGGGGTGGAGGAGCAGTACTTC.

The J gene is TRBJ2-7, the V gene TRBV6-5, with a weak D call TRBD1 (5 bases). The CDR3 consists of 12 residues. Germline lookup yields CDR1 MNHEY and CDR2 SVGAGI. Deletions cut 8 bases from V and 0 bases from J, with 8 bases between. The CDR3 nucleotides are TGTGCCAGCGGGGCCTCCTCCTACGAGCAGTACTTC. Encoded protein: CASGASSYEQYF.

The V call is TRBV5-6, the J call TRBJ2-2, with D uncertain. CDR3 length equals 17 residues. V was pared by 1 base and J by 3 bases, with 16 bases between. Germline loops: CDR1 SGHDT, CDR2 YYEEEE. CDR3 sequence: CASSLRLALDYTGELFF. DNA of the CDR3: TGTGCCAGCAGCTTGAGATTAGCCCTAGATTACACCGGGGAGCTGTTTTTT.

J is TRBJ1-3 and V is TRBV6-1; D is possibly TRBD1 (6 bases). Germline lookup yields CDR1 MNHNS and CDR2 SASEGT. The CDR3 is made up of 15 amino acids. V was clipped by 3 bases and J by 0 bases, with 9 bases between them. CDR3 in DNA: TGTGCCAGCAGTGATACAGGGCTCTCTGGAAACACCATATATTTT. Translated: CASSDTGLSGNTIYF.

The V call is TRBV9, the J call TRBJ2-2; TRBD2 matches 7 bases. The V gene's germline CDR1 is SGDLS and CDR2 YYNGEE. After removal of 0 bases from V and 5 bases from J, the junction contained 4 bases not matched to a gene. This CDR3 has 15 amino acids. CDR3 loop: CASSVEDSGTGELFF. The CDR3 region has the DNA TGTGCCAGCAGCGTAGAAGATAGCGGGACCGGGGAGCTGTTTTTT.

The chain uses TRBV18 and TRBJ2-1; 10 nucleotides line up with TRBD2. Germline values: CDR1 KGHSH, CDR2 LQKENI. The V segment lost 4 bases and the J segment 5 bases; nucleotides outside the gene matches: 5. The CDR3 totals 15 residues. This CDR3 reads CASSLSGGGNNEQFF. For the CDR3, the DNA is TGTGCCAGCTCACTGAGCGGGGGGGGAAACAATGAGCAGTTCTTC. Using reference TRBV18 and TRBJ2-1 for the parts outside the CDR3, the full variable domain is NAGVMQNPRHLVRRRGQEARLRCSPMKGHSHVYWYRQLPEEGLKFMVYLQKENIIDESGMPKERFSAEFPKEGPSILRIQQVVRGDSAAYFCASSLSGGGNNEQFFGPGTRLTVL.

The chain has TRBV30 and TRBJ2-3; 10 bases are a match to TRBD2. The germline CDR1 and CDR2 sequences are GTSNPN and SVGIG (reference sequence). Germline trimming cut 5 bases from V and 3 bases from J; bases unmatched to any gene: 5. The CDR3 has 14 amino acids. The CDR3 coding sequence is TGTGCCTGGGGTGGACTAGCGGTAACAGATACGCAGTATTTT. It translates to CAWGGLAVTDTQYF.

The V and J genes are TRBV18 and TRBJ1-6, with 7 positions matching TRBD1. J gave up 5 bases and V 8 bases, and 12 bases lay outside the gene matches. There are 16 residues in the CDR3. CDR1 and CDR2 (germline): KGHSH, LQKENI. The CDR3 is CASQKRGQADNSPLHF. DNA for the CDR3: TGTGCCAGCCAAAAGAGAGGACAGGCGGATAATTCACCCCTCCACTTT.

The V call is TRBV7-3, the J call TRBJ2-5; TRBD2 aligns across 8 bases. Germline V lookup: CDR1 SGHTA, CDR2 FQGTGA. V shed 1 base and J 3 bases; nucleotides not matched to a gene: 4. The CDR3 totals 15 residues. The CDR3: CASSLRGSGEETQYF. CDR3 coding DNA: TGTGCCAGCAGCTTAAGGGGTAGCGGGGAAGAGACCCAGTACTTC.

The chain is built from TRBV2 and TRBJ2-1, with 8 bases lining up with TRBD1. Germline V gives CDR1 SNHLY, CDR2 FYNNEI. This CDR3 comprises 16 residues. V trimming: 2 bases; J trimming: 7 bases; junction bases outside the gene matches: 10. The CDR3 DNA is TGTGCCAGCAGTGAAAGGGGTCAGGGGGCCACGAATGAGCAGTTCTTC. Its protein product is CASSERGQGATNEQFF.

The chain carries TRBV18 and TRBJ2-7; possibly TRBD2 for D (6 bases). This CDR3 is 16 amino acids long. The V end was cut by 2 bases, the J end by 3 bases, with 17 bases between. The germline CDR1 and CDR2 sequences are KGHSH and LQKENI. The CDR3 sequence is CASSPGGIGANYEQYF. The CDR3 nucleotides read TGTGCCAGCTCACCAGGAGGGATCGGGGCAAACTACGAGCAGTACTTC.

V usage is TRBV27 and J usage is TRBJ1-2; D uncertain. Germline V gene data show CDR1 as MNHEY and CDR2 as SMNVEV (reference sequence). CDR3 length: 14 residues. The V end lost 2 bases, the J end lost 8 bases, and 15 bases lay between the germline ends. The CDR3 DNA reads TGTGCCAGCAGTTTAGGCCGGGTCCAGAGCGGCTACACCTTC. Translation gives CASSLGRVQSGYTF.

The chain carries TRBV6-6 and TRBJ2-7; 10 positions match TRBD1. The junction had 3 bases not matched to a gene; V was cut back by 6 bases and J by 4 bases. The CDR3 extends over 13 amino acids. The germline V gene has CDR1 MNHNY and CDR2 SVGAGI (reference sequence). The CDR3 coding sequence is TGTGCCAGCAGGCAGGGACAGGGGTACGAGCAGTACTTC. Amino acids: CASRQGQGYEQYF.

The genes are TRBV7-2 and TRBJ2-3; 7 nucleotides agree with TRBD2. CDR1 and CDR2 from the germline V gene are SGHTA and FQGNSA. The CDR3 extends over 12 amino acids. Trimming took 8 bases from V and 2 from J; bases not matched to a gene: 1. The CDR3 reads CASGGDTDTQYF. CDR3 bases: TGTGCCAGCGGGGGGGACACAGATACGCAGTATTTT.